This T cell receptor beta chain was found in a study of T cell changes during pregnancy in multiple sclerosis. The CDR3 loop spans 16 amino acids. Germline CDR1 is SGHRS and CDR2 is YFSETQ. The V segment lost 4 bases and the J segment 2 bases; nucleotides outside the gene matches: 8. Only in-frame clones appear in the TCRdb table, and some are missing; sequencing was by immunoSEQ multiplex PCR. The table lists roughly 38,000 clones, roughly 91% of them singletons, with 0.45% to 0.55% in the top ten. This sequence joins TRBV5-1 and TRBJ2-7, with TRBD2 identical over 11 bases. The TCR sequence derives from a female donor in good health, enrolled as a control in a pregnancy study. Sequenced here: CD4+ T cells from peripheral blood mononuclear cells, sampled in the second trimester of pregnancy. Here the CDR3 reads CASSRLTSGIPYEQYF. The DNA of the CDR3 is TGCGCCAGCAGCCGACTGACTAGCGGGATCCCCTACGAGCAGTACTTC.